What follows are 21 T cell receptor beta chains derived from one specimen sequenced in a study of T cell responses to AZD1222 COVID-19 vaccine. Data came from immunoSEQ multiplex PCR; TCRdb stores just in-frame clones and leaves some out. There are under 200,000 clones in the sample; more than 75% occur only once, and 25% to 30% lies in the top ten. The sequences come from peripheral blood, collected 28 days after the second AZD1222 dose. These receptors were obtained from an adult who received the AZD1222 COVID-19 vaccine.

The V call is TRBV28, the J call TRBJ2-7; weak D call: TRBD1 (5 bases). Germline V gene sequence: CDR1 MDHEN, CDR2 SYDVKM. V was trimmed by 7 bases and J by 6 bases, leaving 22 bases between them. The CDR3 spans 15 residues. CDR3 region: CASMPSQGSVREQYF. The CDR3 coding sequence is TGTGCCAGCATGCCGAGCCAGGGCTCAGTCCGCGAGCAGTACTTC.

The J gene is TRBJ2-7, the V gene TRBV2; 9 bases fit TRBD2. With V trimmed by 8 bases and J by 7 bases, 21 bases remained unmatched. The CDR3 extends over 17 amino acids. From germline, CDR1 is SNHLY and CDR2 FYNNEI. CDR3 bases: TGTGCCAGCCCCCCGGGACAGCCAGGCGGGAGGGCGGGGGAGCAGTACTTC. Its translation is CASPPGQPGGRAGEQYF.

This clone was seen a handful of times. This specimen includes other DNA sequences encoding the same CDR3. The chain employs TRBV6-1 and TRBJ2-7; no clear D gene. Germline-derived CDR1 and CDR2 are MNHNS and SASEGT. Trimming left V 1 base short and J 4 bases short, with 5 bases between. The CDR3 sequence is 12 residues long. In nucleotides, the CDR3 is TGTGCCAGCAGTGAAGGGAGTTACGAGCAGTACTTC. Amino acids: CASSEGSYEQYF.

CDR3 in amino acids: CASSADRGGTYEQYF. In nucleotides, the CDR3 is TGTGCCAGCAGTGCGGACAGGGGAGGTACCTACGAGCAGTACTTC. This chain connects TRBV9 to TRBJ2-7; 9 positions match TRBD1. Losses at the gene ends were 5 bases for V and 2 bases for J; bases not matched to a gene: 8. There are 15 residues in the CDR3. Germline-derived CDR1 and CDR2 are SGDLS and YYNGEE.

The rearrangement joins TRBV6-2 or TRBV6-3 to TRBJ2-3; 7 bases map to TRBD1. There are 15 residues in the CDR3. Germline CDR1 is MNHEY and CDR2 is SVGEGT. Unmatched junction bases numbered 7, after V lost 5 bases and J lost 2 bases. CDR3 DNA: TGTGCCAGCAGTAACCGGGACAGATACACAGATACGCAGTATTTT. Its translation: CASSNRDRYTDTQYF.

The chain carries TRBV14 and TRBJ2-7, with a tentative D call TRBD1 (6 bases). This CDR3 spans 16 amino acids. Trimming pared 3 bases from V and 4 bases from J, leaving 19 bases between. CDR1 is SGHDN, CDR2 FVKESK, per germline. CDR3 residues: CASSQVGDICWYEQYF. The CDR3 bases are TGTGCCAGCAGCCAGGTCGGGGACATTTGTTGGTACGAGCAGTACTTC.

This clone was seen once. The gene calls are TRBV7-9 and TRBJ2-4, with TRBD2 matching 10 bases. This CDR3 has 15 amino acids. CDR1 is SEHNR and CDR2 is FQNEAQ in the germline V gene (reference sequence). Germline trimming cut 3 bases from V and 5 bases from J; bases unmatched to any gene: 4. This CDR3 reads CASSFERGGENIQYF. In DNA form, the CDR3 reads TGTGCCAGCAGCTTCGAGCGGGGGGGAGAAAACATTCAGTACTTC. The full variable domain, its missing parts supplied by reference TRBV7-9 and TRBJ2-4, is DTGVSQNPRHKITKRGQNVTFRCDPISEHNRLYWYRQTLGQGPEFLTYFQNEAQLEKSRLLSDRFSAERPKGSFSTLEIQRTEQGDSAMYLCASSFERGGENIQYFGAGTRLSVL.

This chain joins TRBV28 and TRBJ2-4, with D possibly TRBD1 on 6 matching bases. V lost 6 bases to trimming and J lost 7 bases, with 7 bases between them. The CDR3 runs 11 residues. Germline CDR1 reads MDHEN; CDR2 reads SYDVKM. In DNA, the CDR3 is TGTGCCAGCAGGGACAGCAACATTCAGTACTTC. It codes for CASRDSNIQYF.

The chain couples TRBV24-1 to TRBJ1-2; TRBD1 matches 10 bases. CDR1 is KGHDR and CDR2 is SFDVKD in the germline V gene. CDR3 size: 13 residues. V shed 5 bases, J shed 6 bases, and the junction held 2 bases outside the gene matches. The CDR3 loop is CATSAGTGDGYTF. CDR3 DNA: TGTGCCACCAGTGCCGGGACAGGGGATGGCTACACCTTC.

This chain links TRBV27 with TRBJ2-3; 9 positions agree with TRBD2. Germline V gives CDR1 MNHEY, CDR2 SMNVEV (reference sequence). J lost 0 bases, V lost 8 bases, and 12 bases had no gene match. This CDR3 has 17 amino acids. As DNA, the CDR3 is TGTGCCAGCGCCGGTGGCGGCGGGAGGGCGAGCACAGATACGCAGTATTTT. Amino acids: CASAGGGGRASTDTQYF.

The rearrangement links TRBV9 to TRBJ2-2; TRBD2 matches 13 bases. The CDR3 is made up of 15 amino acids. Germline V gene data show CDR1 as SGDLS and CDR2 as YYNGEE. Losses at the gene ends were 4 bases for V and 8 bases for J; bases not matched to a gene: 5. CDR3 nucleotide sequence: TGTGCCAGCAGCCCGGGACTAGCGGGACAAGGGGAGCTGTTTTTT. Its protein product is CASSPGLAGQGELFF. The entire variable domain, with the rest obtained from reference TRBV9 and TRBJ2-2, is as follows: DSGVTQTPKHLITATGQRVTLRCSPRSGDLSVYWYQQSLDQGLQFLIQYYNGEERAKGNILERFSAQQFPDLHSELNLSSLELGDSALYFCASSPGLAGQGELFFGEGSRLTVL.

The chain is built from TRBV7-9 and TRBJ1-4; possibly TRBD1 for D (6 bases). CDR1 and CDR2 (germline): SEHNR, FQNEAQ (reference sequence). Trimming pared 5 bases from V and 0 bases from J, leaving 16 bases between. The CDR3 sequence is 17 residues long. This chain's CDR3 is CASSLDRRGATNEKLFF. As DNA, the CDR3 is TGTGCCAGCAGCCTCGACAGGAGGGGGGCAACTAATGAAAAACTGTTTTTT.

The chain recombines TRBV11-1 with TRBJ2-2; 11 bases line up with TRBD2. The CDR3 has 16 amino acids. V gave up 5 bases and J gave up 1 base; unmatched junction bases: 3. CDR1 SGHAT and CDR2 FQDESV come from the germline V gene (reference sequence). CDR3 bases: TGTGCCAGCAGCAGTAGCGGGAGGGGGAACACCGGGGAGCTGTTTTTT. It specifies CASSSSGRGNTGELFF.

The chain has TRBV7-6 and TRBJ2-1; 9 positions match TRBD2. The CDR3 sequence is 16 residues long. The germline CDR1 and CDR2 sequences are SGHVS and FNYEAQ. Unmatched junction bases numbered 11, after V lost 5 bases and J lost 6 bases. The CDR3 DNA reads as TGTGCCAGCAGCCAAACCTTACTAGCGGGTAGCAATGAGCAGTTCTTC. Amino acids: CASSQTLLAGSNEQFF.

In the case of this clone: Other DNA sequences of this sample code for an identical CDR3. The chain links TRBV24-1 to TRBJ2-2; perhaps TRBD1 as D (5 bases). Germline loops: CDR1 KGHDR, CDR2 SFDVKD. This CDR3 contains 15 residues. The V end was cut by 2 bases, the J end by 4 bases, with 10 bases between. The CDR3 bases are TGTGCCACCAGTGATTGGCAGGGAAGCACCGGGGAGCTGTTTTTT. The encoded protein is CATSDWQGSTGELFF.

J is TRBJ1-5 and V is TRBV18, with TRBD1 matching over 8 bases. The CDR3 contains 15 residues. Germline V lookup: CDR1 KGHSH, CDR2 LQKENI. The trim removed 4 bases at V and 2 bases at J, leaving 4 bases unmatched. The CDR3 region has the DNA TGTGCCAGCTCACTCCAGGGGGCCGGCAATCAGCCCCAGCATTTT. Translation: CASSLQGAGNQPQHF.

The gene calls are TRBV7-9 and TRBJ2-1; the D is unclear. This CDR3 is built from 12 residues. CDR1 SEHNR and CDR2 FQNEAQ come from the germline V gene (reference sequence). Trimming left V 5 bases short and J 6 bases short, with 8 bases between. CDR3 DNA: TGTGCCAGCAGCAGAGCCTCCAATGAGCAGTTCTTC. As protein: CASSRASNEQFF.

The CDR3 DNA is TGTGCCAGCAGCCCCCGGGCCCCCGGGACTGAAGCTTTCTTT. This codes for CASSPRAPGTEAFF. This chain joins TRBV7-2 and TRBJ1-1; D is unclear. The CDR3 spans 14 residues. Trimming took 5 bases from V and 5 from J, leaving 15 bases between them. Germline V lookup: CDR1 SGHTA, CDR2 FQGNSA.

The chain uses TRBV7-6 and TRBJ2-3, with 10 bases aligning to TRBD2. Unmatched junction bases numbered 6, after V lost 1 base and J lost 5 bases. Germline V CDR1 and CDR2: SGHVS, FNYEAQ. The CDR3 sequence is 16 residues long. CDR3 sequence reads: CASSLGASGSGDTQYF. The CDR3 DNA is TGTGCCAGCAGCTTAGGAGCTAGCGGGAGTGGAGATACGCAGTATTTT.

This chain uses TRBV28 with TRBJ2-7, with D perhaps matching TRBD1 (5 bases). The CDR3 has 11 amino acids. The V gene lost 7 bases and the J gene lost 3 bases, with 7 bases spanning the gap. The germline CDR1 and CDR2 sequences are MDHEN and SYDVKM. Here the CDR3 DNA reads TGTGCCAGCACCACAGGCTACGAGCAGTACTTC. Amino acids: CASTTGYEQYF.

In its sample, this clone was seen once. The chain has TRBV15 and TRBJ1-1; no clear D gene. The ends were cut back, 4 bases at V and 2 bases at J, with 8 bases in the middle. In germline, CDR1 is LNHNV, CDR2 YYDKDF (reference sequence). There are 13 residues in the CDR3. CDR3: CATSIDTNTEAFF. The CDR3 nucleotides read TGTGCCACCAGCATTGACACCAACACTGAAGCTTTCTTT.